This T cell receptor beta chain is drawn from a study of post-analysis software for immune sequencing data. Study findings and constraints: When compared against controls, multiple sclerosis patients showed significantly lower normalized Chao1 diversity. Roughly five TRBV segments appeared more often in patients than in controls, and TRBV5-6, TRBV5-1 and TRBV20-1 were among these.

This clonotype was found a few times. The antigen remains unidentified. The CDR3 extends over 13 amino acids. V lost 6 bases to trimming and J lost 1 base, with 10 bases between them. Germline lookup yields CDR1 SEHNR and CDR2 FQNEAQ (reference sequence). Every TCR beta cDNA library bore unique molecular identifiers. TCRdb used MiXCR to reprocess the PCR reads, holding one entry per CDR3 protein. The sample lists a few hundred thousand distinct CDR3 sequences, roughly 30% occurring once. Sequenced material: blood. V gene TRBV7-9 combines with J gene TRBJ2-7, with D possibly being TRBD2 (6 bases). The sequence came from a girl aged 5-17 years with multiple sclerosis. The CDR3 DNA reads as TGTGCCAGCAGAGATGGGACTTCCTACGAGCAGTACTTC. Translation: CASRDGTSYEQYF.